Below are 5 T cell receptor beta chains sequenced from a single sample in a study of memory CD8 T cells in hepatitis C reinfection. Generated by immunoSEQ multiplex PCR, the TCRdb table keeps only in-frame clones and is missing some. The sample lists approximately 52,000 clones; roughly 86% were seen once. Described time point: pre-reinfection, 55 to 20 weeks before reinfection detection. The sorted cells went straight to TCR sequencing with no prior in vitro expansion. Source material: naive CD8+ T cells sorted from blood. These receptors all come from a man between 18 and 35 years old with hepatitis C virus infection.

This clone appeared a single time. The chain employs TRBV28 and TRBJ2-1; 8 bases map to TRBD2. There are 17 residues in the CDR3. Germline CDR1 is MDHEN and CDR2 is SYDVKM. Trimming took 4 bases from V and 4 from J; bases not matched to a gene: 12. CDR3 bases: TGTGCCAGCAGTTCCTTGACAGCGGGAGTGTCATACAATGAGCAGTTCTTC. Translating it yields CASSSLTAGVSYNEQFF.

The CDR3 bases are TGTGCCAGCAGTTACTCGGCTAACACTGAAGCTTTCTTT. Amino acid sequence: CASSYSANTEAFF. V usage is TRBV6-6 and J usage is TRBJ1-1; D gene unclear. Between the trimmed V and J ends, which lost 0 bases and 2 bases, there was a span of 4 bases. This CDR3 is 13 amino acids long. Germline lookup yields CDR1 MNHNY and CDR2 SVGAGI (reference sequence).

The chain employs TRBV5-4 and TRBJ1-6; D is undetermined. Germline V gives CDR1 SGHNT, CDR2 YYREEE (reference sequence). The CDR3 has 16 amino acids. Trimming removed 4 bases at V and 4 bases at J, with 15 bases between. This chain's CDR3 is CASSMDVGIYNSPLHF. The CDR3 DNA reads as TGTGCCAGCAGCATGGACGTCGGGATATATAATTCACCCCTCCACTTT.

The chain is built from TRBV7-8 and TRBJ2-1; TRBD2 might be the D (6 bases). Germline assignment: CDR1 SGHVS and CDR2 FQNEAQ. The CDR3 spans 16 residues. V lost 1 base to trimming and J lost 4 bases, with 14 bases between them. The CDR3 nucleotides are TGTGCCAGCAGCTTAGACGCCGGGAGCTTTTACAATGAGCAGTTCTTC. Translation: CASSLDAGSFYNEQFF.

The chain combines TRBV9 with TRBJ2-5; D gene ambiguous. The length of the CDR3 is 14 residues. Germline V gives CDR1 SGDLS, CDR2 YYNGEE. The germline V and J ends were trimmed by 0 bases and 4 bases, with 10 bases remaining between them. DNA of the CDR3: TGTGCCAGCAGCGTAGCTGTTGGAGCAGAGACCCAGTACTTC. Translation gives CASSVAVGAETQYF.